This T cell receptor (beta chain) was retrieved from a study of CD8+ T cells in alopecia areata. Study at large: Treatment of the treated patients consisted of oral tofacitinib, 5 to 10 mg twice daily.

As to this clone: What it binds is unknown.

Overall study findings and caveats: Patients showed less clear TCR sequence sharing than mice, possibly partly because of HLA diversity.

Treatment defined: oral pan-JAK inhibitor, 5-10 mg twice daily. RNA extraction and reverse transcription yielded cDNA as sequencing template. The data were produced by immunoSEQ multiplex PCR, yet TCRdb's version contains in-frame clones alone and is incomplete. Found here are fewer than 200,000 clones, about 60% of them singletons; the top ten hold around 13%. J lost 4 bases, V lost 0 bases, and 7 bases had no gene match. Germline V gives CDR1 SNHLY, CDR2 FYNNEI. This CDR3 is built from 16 residues. The receptor's source is a human donor with alopecia areata. Source: CD8+ T cells sorted from blood, taken at week 24, from a patient treated with tofacitinib. The gene calls are TRBV2 and TRBJ1-2; 8 nucleotides align to TRBD1. DNA of the CDR3: TGTGCCAGCAGTGAAGCGACTCCCGGGACAGGCTATGGCTACACCTTC. Translation: CASSEATPGTGYGYTF. Full variable domain (missing parts from reference TRBV2 and TRBJ1-2): EPEVTQTPSHQVTQMGQEVILRCVPISNHLYFYWYRQILGQKVEFLVSFYNNEISEKSEIFDDQFSVERPDGSNFTLKIRSTKLEDSAMYFCASSEATPGTGYGYTFGSGTRLTVV.